This T cell receptor (beta chain) was retrieved from a study of T cells in localized non-small cell lung cancer (dated by TCRdb to about 2020). For the wider study: The study examined T cell repertoires in approximately 240 patients with early-stage NSCLC and compared tumors with uninvolved tumor-adjacent lungs. All 240 or so NSCLC patients in the cohort were treatment-naive and had localized lung tumors that were resected. Of the NSCLC patients, 129 were male and approximately 97 were female, and the mean age was around 70 years.

The immunoSEQ Assay was used to sequence TCR beta CDR3 regions from DNA. The original pipeline was this. T cell density was computed as TCR beta template counts normalized to usable DNA estimated by amplifying housekeeping genes. Using the preseqR package, richness was estimated by extrapolating to 120,000 templates for tissue samples and 400,000 templates for PBMC samples. Clonality was defined by subtracting Pielou's evenness from one. Tissue-enriched TCRs were identified through differential abundance testing performed on productive amino-acid clonotypes, with a minimum total count of 5 and an alpha of 0.1. Repertoire overlap between compartments was quantified with the Jaccard Index and Morisita Overlap Index. GLIPH grouped TCR beta CDR3s together with public tetramer-defined viral CDR3s, and a viral motif had to include at least three viral sequences and also show V-gene enrichment. What TCRdb holds here is the immuneACCESS table cut down to in-frame rearrangements. Part of the clones is not present; checked against another copy, under half of the missing clones reflect an unresolved V gene, and the others are unexplained. V and J calls plus clone size are reproduced from that table; the DNA served to infer D and trimming. The sample includes some 10,000 clones, with around half observed a single time. In total, the top ten clones hold 3.5% to 5% of the sample.

With regard to this clone: The clone's antigen remains unknown. Base qualities are not at hand, and no much larger clone is one base apart.

The germline V gene gives CDR1 as WSHSY and CDR2 as SAAADI. The junction shows trimming of 0 bases on V and 1 base on J, plus 5 bases between the germline ends. The CDR3 starts with the cysteine, ends with the phenylalanine, and has 14 residues. Solely the CDR3 DNA is kept, with 42 bases framed from the first base. Summary of the overall study and its limitations: Longer overall survival was associated with higher T cell density in blood, whereas shorter survival was associated with higher clonality in adjacent lung. Because the study design was exploratory, TCR variables were selected using unadjusted p-values without false-discovery rate correction. Because multi-region tumor sequencing was not done, intratumor heterogeneity could not be ruled out. A median of roughly 56 of the top 100 tumor clones were detected in paired uninvolved adjacent lung, and 28 of these tumor clones were also found among the top 100 clones of the paired uninvolved adjacent lung. The highest T cell clonality was observed in uninvolved tumor-adjacent lung, where clonality exceeded that of tumor, suggesting that antigenic responses were more focused in uninvolved tumor-adjacent lung.

The rearrangement combines TRBV10-2 with TRBJ2-3, with TRBD2 perhaps the D gene, on 5 matching bases. The specimen was lymph node tissue, collected before any cancer treatment. This sequence was found in a woman aged 40-75 years with stage II squamous cell lung carcinoma. The DNA sequence is given as TGCGCCAGCAGTGAGTCGCGGGGCACAGATACGCAGTATTTT. Its coded protein is CASSESRGTDTQYF.